Listed here are 15 T cell receptor beta chains from one sample, sequenced in a study of T-cell reconstitution after alpha-beta-depleted transplantation in children. It was with unique molecular identifiers that the TCRbeta library was prepared. MiXCR, applied by TCRdb to the PCR reads, yields one record per CDR3 protein. The repertoire holds around 800,000 distinct CDR3 sequences, with around 17% as singletons. The material was PBMCs, mostly from graft donor cells, obtained 360 days after TCRalphabeta/CD19-depleted stem cell transplant. The receptors originated from a male patient between 10 and 17 years old who had a stem cell transplant for acute lymphoblastic leukemia, so the T cells may come from the graft donor.

The count of this clonotype is one. The chain uses TRBV7-3 and TRBJ2-7, with 9 bases fitting TRBD1. CDR1 and CDR2 (germline): SGHTA, FQGTGA. The CDR3 is made up of 14 amino acids. With V trimmed by 5 bases and J by 5 bases, 7 bases remained unmatched. CDR3 sequence (DNA): TGTGCCAGCAGCCCGGGGACAGGGACCCACGAGCAGTACTTC. It is translated as CASSPGTGTHEQYF.

This clonotype was seen a handful of times. The CDR3 DNA is TGCAGCGTAGATGGACAGACCAACACTGAAGCTTTCTTT. Its translation: CSVDGQTNTEAFF. This rearrangement joins TRBV29-1 to TRBJ1-1; a weak D match, TRBD1 (6 bases). Germline CDR1 is SQVTM and CDR2 is ANQGSEA. V dropped 6 bases and J dropped 2 bases, with 13 bases sitting between them. This CDR3 is built from 13 residues.

The J gene is TRBJ2-7, the V gene TRBV7-9; TRBD2 might be the D (5 bases). Trimming stripped 6 bases from V and 2 bases from J, with 17 bases between. This CDR3 region has 15 residues. Germline assignment: CDR1 SEHNR and CDR2 FQNEAQ (reference sequence). The CDR3 spells CASSSTLASPYEQYF. CDR3 nucleotides: TGTGCCAGCAGTTCAACCCTAGCCTCCCCCTACGAGCAGTACTTC.

The chain combines TRBV20-1 with TRBJ2-7; a weak D match, TRBD2 (5 bases). The CDR3 is 13 residues long. Between the trimmed V and J ends, which lost 1 base and 2 bases, there was a span of 9 bases. Germline values: CDR1 DFQATT, CDR2 SNEGSKA (reference sequence). CDR3 coding DNA: TGCAGTGCTAGAGTTCTAGCTCCCTACGAGCAGTACTTC. This codes for CSARVLAPYEQYF.

The J gene is TRBJ1-4, the V gene TRBV19; 7 bases fit TRBD1. Trimming took 0 bases from V and 3 from J; bases not matched to a gene: 7. Per germline, CDR1 LNHDA and CDR2 SQIVND (reference sequence). The CDR3 length is 17 residues. Here the CDR3 reads CASSIERQGRANEKLFF. The CDR3 nucleotides read TGTGCCAGTAGTATAGAGAGACAGGGTAGGGCTAATGAAAAACTGTTTTTT. Based on the CDR3 plus reference TRBV19 and TRBJ1-4, the full variable domain is DGGITQSPKYLFRKEGQNVTLSCEQNLNHDAMYWYRQDPGQGLRLIYYSQIVNDFQKGDIAEGYSVSREKKESFPLTVTSAQKNPTAFYLCASSIERQGRANEKLFFGSGTQLSVL.

This clonotype was counted between two and nine times. The V call is TRBV29-1, the J call TRBJ1-1; D not certain. The CDR3 is 13 residues long. Trimming removed 5 bases from V and 1 base from J, with 11 bases in between. The germline V gene has CDR1 SQVTM and CDR2 ANQGSEA. The CDR3 reads CSVFLRQNTEAFF. The CDR3 bases are TGCAGCGTTTTCCTCCGTCAGAACACTGAAGCTTTCTTT.

This clonotype was counted only a few times. This rearrangement joins TRBV29-1 to TRBJ2-1, with D unclear. Germline V gene data show CDR1 as SQVTM and CDR2 as ANQGSEA. The ends were cut back, 7 bases at V and 4 bases at J, with 8 bases in the middle. The CDR3 totals 11 residues. DNA of the CDR3: TGCAGCGACAAAAGATACAATGAGCAGTTCTTC. This encodes CSDKRYNEQFF.

This chain uses TRBV7-9 with TRBJ2-3; TRBD2 matches 11 bases. The CDR3 consists of 17 residues. Per germline, CDR1 SEHNR and CDR2 FQNEAQ (reference sequence). Trimming cost V 5 bases and J 2 bases; bases outside gene matches: 9. This chain's CDR3 is CASSITGTSGYTDTQYF. Here the CDR3 DNA reads TGTGCCAGCAGCATAACCGGGACTAGCGGTTACACAGATACGCAGTATTTT. The full variable domain, completed using reference TRBV7-9 and TRBJ2-3, is DTGVSQNPRHKITKRGQNVTFRCDPISEHNRLYWYRQTLGQGPEFLTYFQNEAQLEKSRLLSDRFSAERPKGSFSTLEIQRTEQGDSAMYLCASSITGTSGYTDTQYFGPGTRLTVL.

This clonotype was observed a few times. This chain connects TRBV21-1 to TRBJ1-4; TRBD1 reflects the table's D call only, with no check against the DNA. TRBV21-1 is flagged as a pseudogene. This CDR3 is built from 15 residues. The CDR3: CASCREDRDNEKLFF. CDR3 DNA sequence: TGTGCCAGCTGCCGGGAGGACAGGGATAATGAAAAACTGTTTTTT.

In nucleotides, the CDR3 is TGCAGCGTTAGCAGGGGGCAGGGAAACATTCAGTACTTC. It is translated as CSVSRGQGNIQYF. The V gene is TRBV29-1, the J gene TRBJ2-4, with 8 bases matching TRBD1. Trimming took 5 bases from V and 6 from J; bases not matched to a gene: 6. The germline gives CDR1 SQVTM, CDR2 ANQGSEA. The CDR3 loop spans 13 amino acids.

CDR3 region: CASSPGLRDYGYTF. The CDR3 DNA is TGTGCCAGCTCACCGGGGCTCCGGGACTATGGCTACACCTTC. V usage is TRBV18 and J usage is TRBJ1-2; D is perhaps TRBD1 (5 bases). Per the germline V gene, CDR1 is KGHSH and CDR2 is LQKENI. Trimming removed 3 bases from V and 3 bases from J, with 11 bases in between. CDR3 size: 14 residues.

Notes on this clonotype: Possible read error: a much larger clone is one base away. The CDR3: CASSQTGGITEAFF. Written as DNA, the CDR3 is TGTGCCAGCAGCCAGACAGGGGGCATCACTGAAGCTTTCTTT. The chain has TRBV11-3 and TRBJ1-1, with 10 bases matching TRBD1. J lost 4 bases, V lost 5 bases, and 4 bases had no gene match. Per the germline V gene, CDR1 is SGHNT and CDR2 is YENEEA. This CDR3 has 14 amino acids.

The J gene is TRBJ2-7, the V gene TRBV7-3; D possibly corresponds to TRBD1 (5 bases). V lost 0 bases, J lost 2 bases, and 11 bases lay in between. CDR3 size: 15 residues. Per the germline V gene, CDR1 is SGHTA and CDR2 is FQGTGA. DNA of the CDR3: TGTGCCAGCAGCTTAACTTCCGCAGGGCCCTACGAGCAGTACTTC. Amino acid sequence: CASSLTSAGPYEQYF.

This clonotype was recorded a few times. This chain uses TRBV29-1 with TRBJ2-2, with TRBD2 identical over 12 bases. The CDR3 length is 16 residues. V was pared by 7 bases and J by 7 bases, with 13 bases of the junction left unmatched. Germline values: CDR1 SQVTM, CDR2 ANQGSEA. The CDR3 region is CSARPSGRDSSGELFF. The CDR3 DNA reads as TGCAGCGCCCGCCCTAGCGGGAGGGACTCGAGCGGGGAGCTGTTTTTT.

This clonotype has just a few counts. V gene TRBV20-1 combines with J gene TRBJ1-1; D gene unclear. The CDR3 has 11 residues. Trimming removed 4 bases from V and 0 bases from J, with 3 bases in between. Germline loops: CDR1 DFQATT, CDR2 SNEGSKA (reference sequence). The CDR3 reads CSATVNTEAFF. The CDR3 bases are TGCAGTGCTACCGTGAACACTGAAGCTTTCTTT.